Following are 8 T cell receptor beta chains from one sample sequenced in a study of blood T cell repertoires in COVID-19. Measured with immunoSEQ multiplex PCR; TCRdb has only the in-frame clones, and not every one. This sample has 200,000 to 250,000 clones, with roughly 80% found just once. The source material was peripheral blood. All receptors come from a woman aged 80 or over with acute or convalescent COVID-19.

The chain links TRBV27 to TRBJ2-1; 11 nucleotides agree with TRBD2. After removal of 6 bases from V and 10 bases from J, the junction contained 11 bases not matched to a gene. From germline, CDR1 is MNHEY and CDR2 SMNVEV (reference sequence). This CDR3 region has 15 residues. This CDR3 is CASSPGLAGGGEQFF. CDR3 in DNA: TGTGCCAGCAGCCCCGGCCTAGCGGGAGGTGGAGAGCAGTTCTTC.

The chain has TRBV11-3 and TRBJ2-2; 10 bases match TRBD2. V shed 8 bases, J shed 0 bases, and the junction held 9 bases outside the gene matches. The CDR3 spans 17 residues. Per germline, CDR1 SGHNT and CDR2 YENEEA. CDR3 in DNA: TGTGCCAGCGGGGGACTAGCGAAAATCTCGAACACCGGGGAGCTGTTTTTT. Protein sequence: CASGGLAKISNTGELFF.

V usage is TRBV7-2 and J usage is TRBJ2-7, with D perhaps matching TRBD1 (6 bases). The ends were cut back, 2 bases at V and 2 bases at J, with 7 bases in the middle. CDR3 length equals 13 residues. Germline CDR1 SGHTA, CDR2 FQGNSA. The CDR3 DNA is TGTGCCAGCAGCTTAACAGGGACCTACGAGCAGTACTTC. Residues: CASSLTGTYEQYF. Drawing the rest from reference TRBV7-2 and TRBJ2-7, the complete variable domain is GAGVSQSPSNKVTEKGKDVELRCDPISGHTALYWYRQSLGQGLEFLIYFQGNSAPDKSGLPSDRFSAERTGGSVSTLTIQRTQQEDSAVYLCASSLTGTYEQYFGPGTRLTVT.

The chain carries TRBV5-1 and TRBJ1-2, with D tentatively TRBD1 (5 bases). Between the trimmed V and J ends, which lost 7 bases and 4 bases, there was a span of 11 bases. This CDR3 is 12 amino acids long. The germline gives CDR1 SGHRS, CDR2 YFSETQ. The CDR3: CASGQGSYGYTF. DNA for the CDR3: TGCGCCAGCGGCCAGGGTAGCTATGGCTACACCTTC.

This chain uses TRBV18 with TRBJ2-7; 9 nucleotides match TRBD1. The V and J ends lost 2 bases and 6 bases, in that order; junction bases with no gene match: 8. The CDR3 totals 15 residues. Germline assignment: CDR1 KGHSH and CDR2 LQKENI. The CDR3, as DNA: TGTGCCAGCTCACCAACAGGGACAGGGATCCTCGAGCAGTACTTC. Its translation: CASSPTGTGILEQYF.

The chain recombines TRBV5-5 with TRBJ2-5; D is ambiguous. The CDR3 is 13 amino acids. The V end lost 0 bases, the J end lost 4 bases, and 7 bases lay between the germline ends. From germline, CDR1 is SGHKS and CDR2 YYEKEE (reference sequence). CDR3 DNA sequence: TGTGCCAGCAGCTTGGCAAGCATAGAGACCCAGTACTTC. Translating it yields CASSLASIETQYF.

This clone was counted between two and nine times. The chain is built from TRBV3-1 (or the pseudogene TRBV3-2) and TRBJ1-4, with D unclear. Germline CDR1 reads LGHDT; CDR2 reads YNNKEL (reference sequence). The CDR3 spans 15 residues. V was pared by 0 bases and J by 8 bases, with 13 bases between. The chain's CDR3 is CASSQESRSWEKLFF. The CDR3 coding sequence is TGTGCCAGCAGCCAAGAGTCGCGGAGTTGGGAAAAACTGTTTTTT.

This clone was detected only once. This chain joins TRBV28 and TRBJ2-7; 8 bases agree with TRBD2. This CDR3 region has 15 residues. The V gene's germline CDR1 is MDHEN and CDR2 SYDVKM. Trimming cost V 6 bases and J 2 bases; bases outside gene matches: 9. The CDR3, as DNA: TGTGCCAGCAGACGCCCTAGCGGGTCCACCTACGAGCAGTACTTC. Translated: CASRRPSGSTYEQYF.